The 3 T cell receptor beta chains reported below all come from one sample, sequenced in a study of cytomegalovirus exposure and HLA in healthy donors. Primers included in the PCR were 60 Vbeta and 13 Jbeta primers. Assay used: immunoSEQ multiplex PCR; TCRdb lists only in-frame clones, some missing. The sample totals more than 90,000 clones. Sequencing was performed on PBMCs. All receptors come from a man aged 35-49 years in good health and CMV-seropositive.

This chain uses TRBV25-1 with TRBJ2-5; 11 bases map to TRBD1. The assigned J gene may be wrong: the sequence end matches TRBJ2-7 better. CDR3 length: 13 residues. Germline CDR1 MGHDK, CDR2 SYGVNS. CDR3 sequence: CASRGTGGYEQYF. The CDR3 nucleotides are TGTGCCAGCAGGGGGACAGGGGGCTACGAGCAGTACTTC.

This sequence joins TRBV29-1 and TRBJ2-5; 12 positions agree with TRBD1. Germline V gives CDR1 SQVTM, CDR2 ANQGSEA. This CDR3 has 14 residues. Trimming at V came to 0 bases and at J to 5 bases, leaving 1 base not matched to a gene. The CDR3 region is CSVEEGTGGETQYF. The CDR3, as DNA: TGCAGCGTTGAAGAGGGGACAGGGGGCGAGACCCAGTACTTC.

This chain uses TRBV7-2 with TRBJ1-5; a possible D gene is TRBD1 (5 bases). This CDR3 is built from 16 residues. CDR1 and CDR2 from the germline V gene are SGHTA and FQGNSA. Trimming pared 1 base from V and 3 bases from J, leaving 13 bases between. CDR3 coding DNA: TGTGCCAGCAGCTTAGATCAGGTGGGGCCCAATCAGCCCCAGCATTTT. Translated: CASSLDQVGPNQPQHF. Combining the CDR3 with reference TRBV7-2 and TRBJ1-5 gives the whole variable domain GAGVSQSPSNKVTEKGKDVELRCDPISGHTALYWYRQSLGQGLEFLIYFQGNSAPDKSGLPSDRFSAERTGGSVSTLTIQRTQQEDSAVYLCASSLDQVGPNQPQHFGDGTRLSIL.